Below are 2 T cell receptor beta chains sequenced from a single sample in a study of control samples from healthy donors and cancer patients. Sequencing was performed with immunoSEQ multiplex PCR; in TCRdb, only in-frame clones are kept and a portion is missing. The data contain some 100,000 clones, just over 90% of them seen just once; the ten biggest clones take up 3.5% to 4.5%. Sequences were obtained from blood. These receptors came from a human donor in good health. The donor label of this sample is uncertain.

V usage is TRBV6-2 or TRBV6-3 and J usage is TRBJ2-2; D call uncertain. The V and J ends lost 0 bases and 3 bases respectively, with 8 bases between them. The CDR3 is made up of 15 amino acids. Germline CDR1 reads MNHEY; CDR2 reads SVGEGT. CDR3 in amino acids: CASSYSGLHTGELFF. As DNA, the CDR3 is TGTGCCAGCAGTTACTCGGGTCTTCACACCGGGGAGCTGTTTTTT.

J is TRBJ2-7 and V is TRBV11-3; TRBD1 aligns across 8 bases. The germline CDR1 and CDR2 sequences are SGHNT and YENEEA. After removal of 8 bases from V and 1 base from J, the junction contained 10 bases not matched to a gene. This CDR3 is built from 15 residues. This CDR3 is CASRQGQGVSYEQYF. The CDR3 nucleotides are TGTGCCAGCCGCCAAGGACAGGGCGTTTCCTACGAGCAGTACTTC.